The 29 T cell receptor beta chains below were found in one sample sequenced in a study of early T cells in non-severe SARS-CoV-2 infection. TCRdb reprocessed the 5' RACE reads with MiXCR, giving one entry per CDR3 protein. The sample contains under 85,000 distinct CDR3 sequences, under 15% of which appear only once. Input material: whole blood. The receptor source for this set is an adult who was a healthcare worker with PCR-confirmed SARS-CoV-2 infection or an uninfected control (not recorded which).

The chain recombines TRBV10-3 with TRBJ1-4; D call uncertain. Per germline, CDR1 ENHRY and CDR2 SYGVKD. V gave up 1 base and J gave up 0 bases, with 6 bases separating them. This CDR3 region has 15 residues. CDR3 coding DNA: TGTGCCATCAGTGAGTTCGGAGCAACTAATGAAAAACTGTTTTTT. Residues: CAISEFGATNEKLFF.

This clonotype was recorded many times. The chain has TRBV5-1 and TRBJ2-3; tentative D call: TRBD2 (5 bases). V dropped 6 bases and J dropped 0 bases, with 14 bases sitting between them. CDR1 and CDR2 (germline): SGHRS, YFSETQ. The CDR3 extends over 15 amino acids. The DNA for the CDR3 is TGCGCCAGCAACCCATGGCCGGGAAGCACAGATACGCAGTATTTT. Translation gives CASNPWPGSTDTQYF. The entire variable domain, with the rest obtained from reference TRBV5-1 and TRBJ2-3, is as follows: KAGVTQTPRYLIKTRGQQVTLSCSPISGHRSVSWYQQTPGQGLQFLFEYFSETQRNKGNFPGRFSGRQFSNSRSEMNVSTLELGDSALYLCASNPWPGSTDTQYFGPGTRLTVL.

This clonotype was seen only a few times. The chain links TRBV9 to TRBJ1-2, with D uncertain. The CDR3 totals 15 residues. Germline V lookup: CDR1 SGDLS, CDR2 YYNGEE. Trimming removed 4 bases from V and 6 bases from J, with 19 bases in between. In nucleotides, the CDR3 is TGTGCCAGCAGCCCGGAGGGCCGTTTCGTCCATGGCTACACCTTC. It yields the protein CASSPEGRFVHGYTF.

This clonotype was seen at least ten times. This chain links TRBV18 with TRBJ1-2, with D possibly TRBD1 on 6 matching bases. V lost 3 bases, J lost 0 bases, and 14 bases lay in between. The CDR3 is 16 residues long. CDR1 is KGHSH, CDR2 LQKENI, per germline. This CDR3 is CASSPVRTATNYGYTF. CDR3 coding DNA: TGTGCCAGCTCACCGGTCCGGACAGCAACTAACTATGGCTACACCTTC.

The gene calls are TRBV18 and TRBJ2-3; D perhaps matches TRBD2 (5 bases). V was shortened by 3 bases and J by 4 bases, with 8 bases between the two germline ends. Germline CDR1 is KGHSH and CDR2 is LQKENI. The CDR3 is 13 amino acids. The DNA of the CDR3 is TGTGCCAGCTCACCCTCGAGGGCAGATACGCAGTATTTT. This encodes CASSPSRADTQYF. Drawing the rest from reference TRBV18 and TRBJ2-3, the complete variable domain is NAGVMQNPRHLVRRRGQEARLRCSPMKGHSHVYWYRQLPEEGLKFMVYLQKENIIDESGMPKERFSAEFPKEGPSILRIQQVVRGDSAAYFCASSPSRADTQYFGPGTRLTVL.

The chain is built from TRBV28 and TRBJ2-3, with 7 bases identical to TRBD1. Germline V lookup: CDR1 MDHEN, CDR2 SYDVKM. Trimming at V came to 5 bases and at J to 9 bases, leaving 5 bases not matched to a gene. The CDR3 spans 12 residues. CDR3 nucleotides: TGTGCCAGCAGTACAGGGGCGCGAACGCAGTATTTT. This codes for CASSTGARTQYF.

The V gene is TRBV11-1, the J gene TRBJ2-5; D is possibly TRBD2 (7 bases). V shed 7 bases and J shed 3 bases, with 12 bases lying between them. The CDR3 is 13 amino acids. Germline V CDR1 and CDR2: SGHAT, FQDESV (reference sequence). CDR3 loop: CASTRGGEETQYF. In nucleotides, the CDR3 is TGTGCCAGCACGCGCGGGGGCGAAGAGACCCAGTACTTC.

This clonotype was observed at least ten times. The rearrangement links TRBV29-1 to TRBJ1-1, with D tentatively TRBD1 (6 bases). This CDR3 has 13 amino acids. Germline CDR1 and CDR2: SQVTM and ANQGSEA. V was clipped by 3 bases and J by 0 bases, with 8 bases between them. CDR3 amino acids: CSVDGGLNTEAFF. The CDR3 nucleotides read TGCAGCGTTGACGGGGGCCTGAACACTGAAGCTTTCTTT. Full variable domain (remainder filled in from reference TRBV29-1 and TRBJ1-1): SAVISQKPSRDICQRGTSLTIQCQVDSQVTMMFWYRQQPGQSLTLIATANQGSEATYESGFVIDKFPISRPNLTFSTLTVSNMSPEDSSIYLCSVDGGLNTEAFFGQGTRLTVV.

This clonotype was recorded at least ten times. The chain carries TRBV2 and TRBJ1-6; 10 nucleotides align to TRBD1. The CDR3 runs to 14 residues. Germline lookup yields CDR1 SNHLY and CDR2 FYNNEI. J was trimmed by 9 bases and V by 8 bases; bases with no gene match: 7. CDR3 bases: TGTGCCAGCGGACCGGGACAGGGGAGTTCACCCCTCCACTTT. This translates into CASGPGQGSSPLHF.

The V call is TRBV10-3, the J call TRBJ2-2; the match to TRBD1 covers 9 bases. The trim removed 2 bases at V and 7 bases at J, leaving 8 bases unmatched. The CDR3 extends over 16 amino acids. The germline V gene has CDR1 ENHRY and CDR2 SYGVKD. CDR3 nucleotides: TGTGCCATCAGTGAGGCCGGGACAGGGCGTATCGGGGAGCTGTTTTTT. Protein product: CAISEAGTGRIGELFF.

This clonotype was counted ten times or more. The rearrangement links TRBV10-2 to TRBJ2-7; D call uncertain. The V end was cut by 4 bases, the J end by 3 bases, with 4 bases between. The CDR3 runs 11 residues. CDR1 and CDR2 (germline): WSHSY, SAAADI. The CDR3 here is CASSGDYEQYF. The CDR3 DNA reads TGCGCCAGCAGTGGTGACTACGAGCAGTACTTC.

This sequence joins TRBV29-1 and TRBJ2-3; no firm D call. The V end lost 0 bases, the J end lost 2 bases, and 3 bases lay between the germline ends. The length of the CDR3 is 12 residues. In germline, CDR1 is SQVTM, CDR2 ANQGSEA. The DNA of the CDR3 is TGCAGCGTTGAAGACTACACAGATACGCAGTATTTT. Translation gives CSVEDYTDTQYF.

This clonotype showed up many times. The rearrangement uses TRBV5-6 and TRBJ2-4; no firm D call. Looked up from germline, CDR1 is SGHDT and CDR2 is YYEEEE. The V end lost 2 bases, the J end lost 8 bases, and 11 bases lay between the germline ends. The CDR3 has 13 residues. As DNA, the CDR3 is TGTGCCAGCAGCTTCGATGGTCGGGACATTCAGTACTTC. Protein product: CASSFDGRDIQYF.

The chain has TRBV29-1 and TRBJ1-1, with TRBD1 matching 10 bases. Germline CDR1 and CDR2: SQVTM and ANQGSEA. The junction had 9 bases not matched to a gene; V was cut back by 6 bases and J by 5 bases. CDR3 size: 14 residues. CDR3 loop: CSVGRGQGGTEAFF. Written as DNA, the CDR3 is TGCAGCGTCGGTCGAGGACAGGGGGGAACTGAAGCTTTCTTT.

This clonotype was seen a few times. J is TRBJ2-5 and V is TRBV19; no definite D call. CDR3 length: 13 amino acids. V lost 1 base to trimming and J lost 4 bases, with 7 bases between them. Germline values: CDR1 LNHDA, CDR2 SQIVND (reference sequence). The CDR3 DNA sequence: TGTGCCAGTAGTATAGTATCTGGAGAGACCCAGTACTTC. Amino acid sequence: CASSIVSGETQYF. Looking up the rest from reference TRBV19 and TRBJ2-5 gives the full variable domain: DGGITQSPKYLFRKEGQNVTLSCEQNLNHDAMYWYRQDPGQGLRLIYYSQIVNDFQKGDIAEGYSVSREKKESFPLTVTSAQKNPTAFYLCASSIVSGETQYFGPGTRLLVL.

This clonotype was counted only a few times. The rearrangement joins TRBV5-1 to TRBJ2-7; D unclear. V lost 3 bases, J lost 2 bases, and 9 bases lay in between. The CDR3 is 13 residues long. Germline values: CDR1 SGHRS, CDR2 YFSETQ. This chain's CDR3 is CASSSPVAYEQYF. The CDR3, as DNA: TGCGCCAGCAGCTCCCCGGTCGCCTACGAGCAGTACTTC.

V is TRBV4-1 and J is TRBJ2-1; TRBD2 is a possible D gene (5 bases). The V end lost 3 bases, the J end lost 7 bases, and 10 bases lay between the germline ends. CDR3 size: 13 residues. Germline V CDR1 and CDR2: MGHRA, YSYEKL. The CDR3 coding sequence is TGCGCCAGCAGCCACGGAGCGGAAAATGAGCAGTTCTTC. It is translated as CASSHGAENEQFF.

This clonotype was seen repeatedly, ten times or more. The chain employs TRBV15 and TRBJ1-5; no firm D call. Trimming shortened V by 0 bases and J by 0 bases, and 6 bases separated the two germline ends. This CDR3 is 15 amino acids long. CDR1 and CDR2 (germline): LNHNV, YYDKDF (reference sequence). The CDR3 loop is CATSRELLSNQPQHF. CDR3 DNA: TGTGCCACCAGCAGAGAATTACTTAGCAATCAGCCCCAGCATTTT.

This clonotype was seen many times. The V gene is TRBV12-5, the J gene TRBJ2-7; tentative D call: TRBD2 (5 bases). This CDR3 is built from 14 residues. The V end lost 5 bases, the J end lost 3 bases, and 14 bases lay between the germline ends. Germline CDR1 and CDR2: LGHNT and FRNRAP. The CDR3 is CASGPGGSNYEQYF. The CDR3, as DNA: TGTGCTAGTGGTCCCGGAGGCAGCAACTACGAGCAGTACTTC.

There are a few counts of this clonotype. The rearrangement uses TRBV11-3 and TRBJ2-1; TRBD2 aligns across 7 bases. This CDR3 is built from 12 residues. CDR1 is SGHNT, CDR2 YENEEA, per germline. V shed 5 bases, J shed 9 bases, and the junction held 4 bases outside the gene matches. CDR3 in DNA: TGTGCCAGCAGCGGACTAGATGTTGAGCAGTTCTTC. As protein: CASSGLDVEQFF.

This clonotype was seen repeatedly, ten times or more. CDR3 nucleotides: TGTGCCAGCAGCAACCTAGCGGGTTCTTGGTACGAGCAGTACTTC. Its protein product is CASSNLAGSWYEQYF. The chain is built from TRBV7-6 and TRBJ2-7, with TRBD2 matching over 8 bases. This CDR3 is 15 amino acids long. CDR1 is SGHVS, CDR2 FNYEAQ, per germline. The trim removed 5 bases at V and 4 bases at J, leaving 10 bases unmatched.

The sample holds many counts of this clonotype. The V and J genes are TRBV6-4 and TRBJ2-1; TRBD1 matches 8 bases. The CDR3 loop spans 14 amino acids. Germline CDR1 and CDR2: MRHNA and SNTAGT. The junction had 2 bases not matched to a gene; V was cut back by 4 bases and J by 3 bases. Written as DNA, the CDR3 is TGTGCCAGCAGTGCGACAGGGGACTACAATGAGCAGTTCTTC. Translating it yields CASSATGDYNEQFF.

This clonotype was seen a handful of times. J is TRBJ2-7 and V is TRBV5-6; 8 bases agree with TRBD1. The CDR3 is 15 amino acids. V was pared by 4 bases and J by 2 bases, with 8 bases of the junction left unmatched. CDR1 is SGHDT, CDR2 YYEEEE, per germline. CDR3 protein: CASSPTGGKAYEQYF. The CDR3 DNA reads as TGTGCCAGCAGCCCAACAGGGGGTAAGGCCTACGAGCAGTACTTC.

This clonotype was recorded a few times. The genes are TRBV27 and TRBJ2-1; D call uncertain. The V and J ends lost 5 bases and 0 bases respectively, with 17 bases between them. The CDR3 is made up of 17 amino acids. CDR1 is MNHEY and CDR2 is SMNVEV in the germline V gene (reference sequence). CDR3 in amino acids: CASSVGPTRSSYNEQFF. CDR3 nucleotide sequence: TGTGCCAGCAGTGTCGGGCCCACTCGGAGCTCCTACAATGAGCAGTTCTTC.

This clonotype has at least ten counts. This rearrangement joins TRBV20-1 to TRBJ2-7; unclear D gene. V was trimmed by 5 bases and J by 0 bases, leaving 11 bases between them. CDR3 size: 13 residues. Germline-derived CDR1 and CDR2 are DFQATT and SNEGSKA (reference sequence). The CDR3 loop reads CSALEFSSYEQYF. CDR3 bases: TGCAGTGCTCTCGAATTCTCCTCCTACGAGCAGTACTTC.

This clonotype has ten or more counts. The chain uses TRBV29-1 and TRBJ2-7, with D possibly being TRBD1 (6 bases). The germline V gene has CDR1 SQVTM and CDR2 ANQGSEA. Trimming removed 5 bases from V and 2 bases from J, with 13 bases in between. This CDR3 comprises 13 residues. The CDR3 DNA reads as TGCAGCGTTCAAACAGGGCGCACCTACGAGCAGTACTTC. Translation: CSVQTGRTYEQYF.

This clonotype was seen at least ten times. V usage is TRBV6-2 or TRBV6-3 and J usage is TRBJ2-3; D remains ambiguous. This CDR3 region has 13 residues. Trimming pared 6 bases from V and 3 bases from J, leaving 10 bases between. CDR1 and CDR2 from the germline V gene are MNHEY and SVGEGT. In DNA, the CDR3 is TGTGCCAGCAGAAACGACCCAACAGATACGCAGTATTTT. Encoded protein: CASRNDPTDTQYF.

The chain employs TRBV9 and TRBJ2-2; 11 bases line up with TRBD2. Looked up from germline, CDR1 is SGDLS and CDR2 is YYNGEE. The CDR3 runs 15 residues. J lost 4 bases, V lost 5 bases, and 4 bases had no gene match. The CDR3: CASSTTSGGTGELFF. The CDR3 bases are TGTGCCAGCAGTACCACTAGCGGGGGCACCGGGGAGCTGTTTTTT.

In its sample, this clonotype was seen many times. This CDR3 is CATTTQDGGTREQFF. DNA for the CDR3: TGTGCCACCACTACTCAGGACGGGGGGACTCGGGAGCAGTTCTTC. The chain is built from TRBV10-3 and TRBJ2-1, with TRBD2 identical over 7 bases. Germline assignment: CDR1 ENHRY and CDR2 SYGVKD. Unmatched junction bases numbered 19, after V lost 10 bases and J lost 10 bases. The CDR3 runs to 15 residues.